One sample yielded the 14 T cell receptor beta chains listed below, sequenced in a study of blood T cell repertoires in COVID-19. Clones were sequenced by immunoSEQ multiplex PCR, and TCRdb holds only the in-frame ones, with some missing. The data show about 120,000 clones, 78% seen once. Material: peripheral blood. All receptors derive from a man between 65 and 85 years old with acute or convalescent COVID-19.

The J gene is TRBJ2-1, the V gene TRBV29-1, with TRBD2 matching over 7 bases. Germline assignment: CDR1 SQVTM and CDR2 ANQGSEA. The CDR3 loop spans 15 amino acids. V shed 6 bases and J 1 base; nucleotides not matched to a gene: 9. CDR3 DNA sequence: TGCAGCGTACCCAGACTAGCCGGATCCTACAATGAGCAGTTCTTC. This codes for CSVPRLAGSYNEQFF.

This clone appeared once. J is TRBJ1-1 and V is TRBV28; TRBD1 agrees at 8 bases. Losses at the gene ends were 5 bases for V and 5 bases for J; bases not matched to a gene: 7. Germline values: CDR1 MDHEN, CDR2 SYDVKM. This CDR3 contains 14 residues. The CDR3 coding sequence is TGTGCCAGCAGTCCCAGACAGGGGTGGACTGAAGCTTTCTTT. Protein sequence: CASSPRQGWTEAFF.

The chain combines TRBV10-3 with TRBJ2-7; TRBD1 agrees at 7 bases. The J segment lost 1 base and the V segment lost 9 bases, leaving 12 bases of the junction unmatched. CDR1 is ENHRY and CDR2 is SYGVKD in the germline V gene. CDR3 length: 15 residues. CDR3 sequence: CAIKGAGEGSYEQYF. CDR3 in DNA: TGTGCCATAAAGGGGGCCGGGGAAGGGTCCTACGAGCAGTACTTC.

V gene TRBV3-1 (or the pseudogene TRBV3-2) combines with J gene TRBJ2-2; D unclear. Trimming removed 4 bases from V and 4 bases from J, with 7 bases in between. This CDR3 comprises 13 residues. Germline lookup yields CDR1 LGHDT and CDR2 YNNKEL (reference sequence). This chain's CDR3 is CASSLRSTGELFF. CDR3 nucleotide sequence: TGTGCCAGCAGCCTCAGATCCACCGGGGAGCTGTTTTTT.

The rearrangement joins TRBV10-3 to TRBJ1-1; a possible D gene is TRBD1 (5 bases). Germline CDR1 reads ENHRY; CDR2 reads SYGVKD. V was shortened by 4 bases and J by 3 bases, with 12 bases between the two germline ends. This CDR3 spans 14 amino acids. The CDR3 is CAISVVRADTEAFF. CDR3 nucleotides: TGTGCCATCAGTGTTGTCAGGGCGGACACTGAAGCTTTCTTT.

The chain is built from TRBV2 and TRBJ1-2, with TRBD1 as a possible D gene (5 bases). V was cut by 5 bases and J by 4 bases, with 17 bases left in between. The CDR3 totals 15 residues. Germline values: CDR1 SNHLY, CDR2 FYNNEI. The CDR3 sequence: CASSQSRTGGYGYTF. The CDR3 region has the DNA TGTGCCAGCAGTCAAAGCCGGACCGGGGGCTATGGCTACACCTTC.

This clone was picked up one time. The chain is built from TRBV2 and TRBJ1-3; TRBD1 agrees at 9 bases. Trimming cost V 6 bases and J 4 bases; bases outside gene matches: 10. Germline V gene lookup returns CDR1 SNHLY and CDR2 FYNNEI. This CDR3 is built from 16 residues. The chain's CDR3 is CASSVQGALSGNTIYF. The CDR3 nucleotides are TGTGCCAGCAGCGTACAGGGGGCATTGTCCGGAAACACCATATATTTT.

The rearrangement links TRBV27 to TRBJ1-2; 8 positions match TRBD1. In germline, CDR1 is MNHEY, CDR2 SMNVEV (reference sequence). The CDR3 sequence is 13 residues long. The junction had 4 bases not matched to a gene; V was cut back by 5 bases and J by 5 bases. This chain's CDR3 is CASSPTGVYGYTF. CDR3 coding DNA: TGTGCCAGCAGTCCGACAGGGGTTTATGGCTACACCTTC.

There are a few counts of this clone. The chain is built from TRBV29-1 and TRBJ1-2; 7 nucleotides agree with TRBD1. Germline V CDR1 and CDR2: SQVTM, ANQGSEA. Trimming at V came to 4 bases and at J to 5 bases, leaving 7 bases not matched to a gene. The CDR3 totals 13 residues. CDR3 region: CSVGQGVGYGYTF. The CDR3 coding sequence is TGCAGCGTTGGCCAGGGGGTTGGGTATGGCTACACCTTC.

The chain employs TRBV27 and TRBJ1-2, with D tentatively TRBD1 (6 bases). V shed 2 bases and J shed 4 bases, with 8 bases lying between them. The CDR3 has 13 residues. Per the germline V gene, CDR1 is MNHEY and CDR2 is SMNVEV (reference sequence). The CDR3 nucleotides are TGTGCCAGCAGTTTAACAGGGTTCTATGGCTACACCTTC. Protein product: CASSLTGFYGYTF.

The chain uses TRBV6-2 or TRBV6-3 and TRBJ1-2; weak D call: TRBD1 (5 bases). V was trimmed by 2 bases and J by 3 bases, leaving 16 bases between them. CDR1 is MNHEY and CDR2 is SVGEGT in the germline V gene. The CDR3 is made up of 16 amino acids. CDR3 sequence reads: CASSYPRGGGDYGYTF. The CDR3 region has the DNA TGTGCCAGCAGTTACCCCCGGGGCGGGGGAGACTATGGCTACACCTTC.

The V call is TRBV5-4, the J call TRBJ2-2; 10 positions agree with TRBD1. The V and J ends lost 4 bases and 7 bases, in that order; junction bases with no gene match: 7. The CDR3 totals 15 residues. Germline loops: CDR1 SGHNT, CDR2 YYREEE (reference sequence). DNA of the CDR3: TGTGCCAGCAGCCCCGGGACAGGGGTGGTCGGGGAGCTGTTTTTT. Encoded protein: CASSPGTGVVGELFF.

The rearrangement joins TRBV4-3 to TRBJ2-2; D remains ambiguous. The V end was cut by 6 bases, the J end by 1 base, with 6 bases between. The germline V gene has CDR1 LGHNA and CDR2 YSLEER. This CDR3 spans 13 amino acids. DNA for the CDR3: TGCGCCAGCAGGTTACAGAACACCGGGGAGCTGTTTTTT. Its protein is CASRLQNTGELFF.

This clone was seen more than once but under ten times. The rearrangement joins TRBV9 to TRBJ2-1, with D possibly matching TRBD1 (5 bases). Trimming shortened V by 4 bases and J by 2 bases, and 16 bases separated the two germline ends. Germline V gene sequence: CDR1 SGDLS, CDR2 YYNGEE. CDR3 length equals 16 residues. CDR3 sequence: CASSPYMTAPYNEQFF. The CDR3, as DNA: TGTGCCAGCAGCCCCTACATGACAGCCCCCTACAATGAGCAGTTCTTC.